A single TCR beta chain is shown here with its context. The source of the sample is a study of blood T cell repertoires in COVID-19. The overall study: COVID-19 samples from acute and convalescent phases originated in the United States, Italy and Spain. PBMCs, B-cell-depleted T cells, or T cells were the source of the cDNA or gDNA that made up the material.

Germline assignment: CDR1 SGHTA and CDR2 FQGNSA. V dropped 3 bases and J dropped 4; count of bases not matched to a gene: 7. The CDR3 covers 15 residues. Under the authors' procedure: Estimation of nucleated cell counts was performed using reference gene primer amplification. Sequencing used immunoSEQ multiplex PCR; TCRdb keeps in-frame clones, though not all of them. Clone size and V and J calls were adopted from that table, with D and trimming inferred from the DNA. This sample has roughly 160,000 clones, with about 87% found just once. V usage is TRBV7-2 and J usage is TRBJ2-3, with 7 bases that match TRBD2. Material: peripheral blood. This clonotype originated in a man aged 55 to 69 with acute or convalescent COVID-19. DNA of the CDR3: TGTGCCAGCAGCTTTAGGCGGGAGTCCGCAGATACGCAGTATTTT. It specifies CASSFRRESADTQYF.